This T cell receptor (beta chain) was profiled in a study of pediatric ulcerative colitis. Study-wide points: Ulcerative colitis patients shared more blood-rectal clones than controls.

Only in-frame clones appear in the TCRdb table, and some are missing; sequencing was by immunoSEQ multiplex PCR. The sample contains around 34,000 clones, roughly 77% of which appear only once. CDR1 is LNHDA and CDR2 is SQIVND in the germline V gene (reference sequence). V dropped 5 bases and J dropped 4; count of bases not matched to a gene: 7. This CDR3 comprises 14 residues. Comments on this clone: Its specificity is not known.

Rectal tissue came from one to two pinch biopsies taken at colonoscopy. The chain carries TRBV19 and TRBJ1-2, with 7 bases that match TRBD1. The sample consisted of gut tissue. This receptor was taken from a boy between 5 and 17 years old with mild ulcerative colitis. The CDR3 DNA is TGTGCCAGTAGTCAGCGACAGGGAGTCTATGGCTACACCTTC. Amino acid sequence: CASSQRQGVYGYTF.